Presented here are 32 T cell receptor beta chains from one specimen sequenced in a study of T cells in Graves' hyperthyroidism and ophthalmopathy. Authors of the study amplified TCR beta CDR3 regions from RNA transcripts. An initial round of RT-PCR targeting the TCR CDR3 relied on the HTBI primer set. MiXCR, applied by TCRdb to the multiplex PCR reads, yields one record per CDR3 protein. The table includes about 680,000 distinct CDR3 sequences, 35% detected once. Sequencing was carried out using blood. These receptors were taken from a woman in her 40s with Graves' hyperthyroidism.

This chain connects TRBV5-4 to TRBJ1-2; the D gene is possibly TRBD1 (5 bases). This CDR3 has 13 residues. Trimming shortened V by 6 bases and J by 3 bases, and 12 bases separated the two germline ends. CDR1 and CDR2 from the germline V gene are SGHNT and YYREEE (reference sequence). This CDR3 reads CASTGRDYYGYTF. The CDR3 DNA reads as TGTGCCAGCACCGGCAGGGATTACTATGGCTACACCTTC.

This chain joins TRBV29-1 and TRBJ2-1; 14 bases align to TRBD2. Germline V CDR1 and CDR2: SQVTM, ANQGSEA. V dropped 6 bases and J dropped 9; count of bases not matched to a gene: 4. The CDR3 is 13 amino acids. The DNA of the CDR3 is TGCAGCGTGACGGGACTAGCGGGGGTTGAGCAGTTCTTC. Its translation is CSVTGLAGVEQFF.

The chain joins TRBV4-1 to TRBJ1-2, with 8 nucleotides matching TRBD1. The CDR3 contains 14 residues. Germline lookup yields CDR1 MGHRA and CDR2 YSYEKL. The V and J ends lost 1 base and 8 bases, in that order; junction bases with no gene match: 6. The CDR3 here is CASSQGAGGPGYTF. Written as DNA, the CDR3 is TGCGCCAGCAGCCAAGGGGCAGGGGGCCCGGGCTACACCTTC.

This clonotype was counted many times. The chain uses TRBV7-9 and TRBJ2-2; weak D call: TRBD1 (6 bases). Germline assignment: CDR1 SEHNR and CDR2 FQNEAQ (reference sequence). V lost 5 bases to trimming and J lost 6 bases, with 22 bases between them. The CDR3 length is 17 residues. The DNA of the CDR3 is TGTGCCAGCAGCCCAAACGGGTACCAGGGGTTCCCCGGGGAGCTGTTTTTT. Translated: CASSPNGYQGFPGELFF.

This clonotype has ten or more counts. This chain links TRBV19 with TRBJ1-5, with D uncertain. Germline values: CDR1 LNHDA, CDR2 SQIVND (reference sequence). V shed 5 bases and J shed 4 bases, with 9 bases lying between them. This CDR3 is built from 13 residues. Here the CDR3 reads CASSWQTNQPQHF. CDR3 in DNA: TGTGCCAGTAGTTGGCAGACAAATCAGCCCCAGCATTTT.

This clonotype has a handful of counts. The rearrangement uses TRBV12-3 or TRBV12-4 and TRBJ2-2; TRBD2 matches 8 bases. There are 13 residues in the CDR3. V was clipped by 7 bases and J by 6 bases; unmatched bases: 4. CDR3 nucleotide sequence: TGTGCCAGCACCCGGGGGGGACCCGGGGAGCTGTTTTTT. This sequence encodes CASTRGGPGELFF.

V gene TRBV10-3 combines with J gene TRBJ1-1; the D gene is possibly TRBD1 (6 bases). This CDR3 spans 11 amino acids. The V gene's germline CDR1 is ENHRY and CDR2 SYGVKD. Trimming took off 4 bases at V and 10 bases at J, with 10 bases between the two ends. Here the CDR3 DNA reads TGTGCCATCAGTGTAGGGGGGGGAGCTTTCTTT. Translation: CAISVGGGAFF.

The rearrangement joins TRBV20-1 to TRBJ1-2, with 9 positions matching TRBD1. Trimming took 6 bases from V and 2 from J; bases not matched to a gene: 7. The germline gives CDR1 DFQATT, CDR2 SNEGSKA (reference sequence). The CDR3 spans 14 residues. The CDR3 coding sequence is TGCAGTGCGGATAGGACAGGGGTAAACTATGGCTACACCTTC. Translating it yields CSADRTGVNYGYTF.

In this sample, this clonotype turned up a few times. The V and J genes are TRBV20-1 and TRBJ2-5; no firm D call. CDR1 and CDR2 from the germline V gene are DFQATT and SNEGSKA (reference sequence). The V gene lost 1 base and the J gene lost 3 bases, with 6 bases spanning the gap. This CDR3 spans 12 amino acids. The CDR3 reads CSARGPEETQYF. The DNA of the CDR3 is TGCAGTGCTAGAGGCCCAGAAGAGACCCAGTACTTC.

This clonotype was observed many times. This chain links TRBV7-8 with TRBJ2-7; 7 bases map to TRBD2. Germline-derived CDR1 and CDR2 are SGHVS and FQNEAQ. After removal of 3 bases from V and 0 bases from J, the junction contained 5 bases not matched to a gene. The CDR3 covers 15 residues. As DNA, the CDR3 is TGTGCCAGCAGCTTTGGCGGGGGAAGCTCCTACGAGCAGTACTTC. Translating gives CASSFGGGSSYEQYF.

This clonotype was detected many times. CDR3: CASSQNLLGPQHF. The CDR3 nucleotides read TGTGCCAGCAGCCAAAACCTCCTCGGGCCCCAGCATTTT. The rearrangement uses TRBV6-6 and TRBJ1-5; D gene unclear. V lost 6 bases, J lost 9 bases, and 15 bases lay in between. CDR1 is MNHNY and CDR2 is SVGAGI in the germline V gene (reference sequence). CDR3 size: 13 residues.

This chain uses TRBV19 with TRBJ2-2, with a tentative D call TRBD2 (6 bases). V was pared by 7 bases and J by 1 base, with 16 bases between. The CDR3 covers 16 residues. The germline CDR1 and CDR2 sequences are LNHDA and SQIVND (reference sequence). The CDR3 reads CASIRSERVNTGELFF. The CDR3 DNA follows: TGTGCCAGTATTCGGAGCGAGCGGGTGAACACCGGGGAGCTGTTTTTT.

This chain connects TRBV19 to TRBJ2-7, with a tentative D call TRBD2 (6 bases). The ends were cut back, 6 bases at V and 1 base at J, with 13 bases in the middle. This CDR3 is built from 14 residues. Germline loops: CDR1 LNHDA, CDR2 SQIVND (reference sequence). Here the CDR3 DNA reads TGTGCCAGTAGCTCTGTAGGGACTTCCTACGAGCAGTACTTC. Its protein is CASSSVGTSYEQYF.

This clonotype was counted between two and nine times. The chain couples TRBV5-8 to TRBJ1-6, with 7 nucleotides matching TRBD1. The CDR3 extends over 18 amino acids. The J segment lost 4 bases and the V segment lost 1 base, leaving 11 bases of the junction unmatched. From germline, CDR1 is SGHTS and CDR2 YDEGEE. In DNA, the CDR3 is TGTGCCAGCAGCTTGTTCGGGACGGGACAGAGTTATAATTCACCCCTCCACTTT. The encoded protein is CASSLFGTGQSYNSPLHF.

This clonotype appeared many times. The CDR3, as DNA: TGTGCCAGCAGCCCGGATCCACCCTCCCCTTATGGCTACACCTTC. Encoded protein: CASSPDPPSPYGYTF. The chain couples TRBV7-2 to TRBJ1-2; D unclear. This CDR3 is built from 15 residues. Germline V gene sequence: CDR1 SGHTA, CDR2 FQGNSA. V lost 5 bases, J lost 5 bases, and 18 bases lay in between.

CDR3 bases: TGTGCCAGCAGCTTAGACCACAGGGATTCACCCCTCCACTTT. It specifies CASSLDHRDSPLHF. The V call is TRBV7-9, the J call TRBJ1-6; perhaps TRBD1 as D (6 bases). The CDR3 loop spans 14 amino acids. Germline CDR1 SEHNR, CDR2 FQNEAQ (reference sequence). V lost 1 base and J 8 bases, leaving 9 bases between the germline ends. The complete variable domain, with remaining parts taken from reference TRBV7-9 and TRBJ1-6, reads DTGVSQNPRHKITKRGQNVTFRCDPISEHNRLYWYRQTLGQGPEFLTYFQNEAQLEKSRLLSDRFSAERPKGSFSTLEIQRTEQGDSAMYLCASSLDHRDSPLHFGNGTRLTVT.

This clonotype was seen ten or more times. The chain recombines TRBV7-8 with TRBJ2-7, with 9 nucleotides matching TRBD1. Germline CDR1 and CDR2: SGHVS and FQNEAQ. Germline trimming cut 7 bases from V and 5 bases from J; bases unmatched to any gene: 9. The CDR3 has 14 residues. As DNA, the CDR3 is TGTGCCAGCACCCGCCGGGACAGGGAAAACGAGCAGTACTTC. Translated: CASTRRDRENEQYF.

The chain carries TRBV20-1 and TRBJ1-2; D perhaps matches TRBD1 (5 bases). Trimming removed 7 bases at V and 7 bases at J, with 22 bases between. The germline gives CDR1 DFQATT, CDR2 SNEGSKA (reference sequence). The CDR3 covers 14 residues. The CDR3 DNA reads TGCAGTGTCCCGGATGGGGGTAAGGCGGGTGGCTACACCTTC. As protein: CSVPDGGKAGGYTF.

This clonotype was detected only a few times. V gene TRBV27 combines with J gene TRBJ1-2, with 11 bases aligning to TRBD1. The CDR3 runs to 14 residues. Germline-derived CDR1 and CDR2 are MNHEY and SMNVEV (reference sequence). V dropped 8 bases and J dropped 7; count of bases not matched to a gene: 9. The CDR3 region is CASRGQGANFGYTF. The CDR3 coding sequence is TGTGCCAGCCGCGGACAGGGGGCGAATTTTGGCTACACCTTC.

The chain recombines TRBV11-2 with TRBJ2-2; D not resolved. The V gene's germline CDR1 is SGHAT and CDR2 FQNNGV. CDR3 length: 12 amino acids. V was shortened by 5 bases and J by 6 bases, with 7 bases between the two germline ends. CDR3 sequence: CASSLKAGELFF. CDR3 nucleotide sequence: TGTGCCAGCAGCCTTAAAGCCGGGGAGCTGTTTTTT.

This clonotype was counted ten times or more. The chain recombines TRBV12-3 or TRBV12-4 with TRBJ1-5; D gene unclear. There are 14 residues in the CDR3. V was trimmed by 6 bases and J by 0 bases, leaving 9 bases between them. CDR3 in amino acids: CASSHSDSNQPQHF. The CDR3 bases are TGTGCCAGCAGCCACAGCGATAGCAATCAGCCCCAGCATTTT.

This clonotype has just one count. This chain links TRBV7-2 with TRBJ2-5; TRBD2 matches at 9 bases. Germline assignment: CDR1 SGHTA and CDR2 FQGNSA. The V gene end was trimmed by 5 bases and the J gene end by 5 bases; junction bases not matched to a gene: 18. CDR3 length: 18 amino acids. CDR3 nucleotide sequence: TGTGCCAGCAGCCCCCCTAACGGCGGGAGGGGCACCGGGGAGACCCAGTACTTC. Its protein product is CASSPPNGGRGTGETQYF.

Notes on this clonotype: This may come from a read error, since a much larger clone is one base off. The rearrangement joins TRBV20-1 to TRBJ1-1; TRBD1 matches at 7 bases. Germline V gene sequence: CDR1 DFQATT, CDR2 SNEGSKA (reference sequence). This CDR3 spans 14 amino acids. The CDR3 loop reads CSARLDRVSRLALF. As DNA, the CDR3 is TGCAGTGCTAGACTCGACAGGGTGTCACGTTTGGCTCTCTTT.

This clonotype came up many times. This chain connects TRBV28 to TRBJ1-2; D gene ambiguous. V lost 4 bases and J lost 0, with 15 bases in between. There are 16 residues in the CDR3. Germline loops: CDR1 MDHEN, CDR2 SYDVKM. CDR3 protein: CASSWVGRVANYGYTF. In nucleotides, the CDR3 is TGTGCCAGCAGTTGGGTCGGTAGGGTAGCTAACTATGGCTACACCTTC.

This clonotype was detected only a few times. This chain connects TRBV7-9 to TRBJ2-2; D gene uncertain. Germline V CDR1 and CDR2: SEHNR, FQNEAQ (reference sequence). The CDR3 extends over 13 amino acids. The V end was cut by 4 bases, the J end by 3 bases, with 6 bases between. CDR3 region: CASSSTHTGELFF. As DNA, the CDR3 is TGTGCCAGCAGCTCAACTCACACCGGGGAGCTGTTTTTT. The full variable domain, its missing parts supplied by reference TRBV7-9 and TRBJ2-2, is DTGVSQNPRHKITKRGQNVTFRCDPISEHNRLYWYRQTLGQGPEFLTYFQNEAQLEKSRLLSDRFSAERPKGSFSTLEIQRTEQGDSAMYLCASSSTHTGELFFGEGSRLTVL.

This chain uses TRBV30 with TRBJ1-5; D perhaps matches TRBD1 (6 bases). The V end was cut by 3 bases, the J end by 5 bases, with 11 bases between. CDR3 length: 13 amino acids. Germline assignment: CDR1 GTSNPN and CDR2 SVGIG (reference sequence). The CDR3 nucleotides read TGTGCCTGGAGCCCGACAGGTTATCAGCCCCAGCATTTT. As protein: CAWSPTGYQPQHF. The full variable domain, with the rest looked up from reference TRBV30 and TRBJ1-5, is SQTIHQWPATLVQPVGSPLSLECTVEGTSNPNLYWYRQAAGRGLQLLFYSVGIGQISSEVPQNLSASRPQDRQFILSSKKLLLSDSGFYLCAWSPTGYQPQHFGDGTRLSIL.

The chain joins TRBV11-2 to TRBJ1-1, with 7 positions matching TRBD1. V trimming: 5 bases; J trimming: 5 bases; junction bases outside the gene matches: 8. The CDR3 runs to 14 residues. In germline, CDR1 is SGHAT, CDR2 FQNNGV. The CDR3 loop is CASSPLTGRTEAFF. The CDR3 DNA follows: TGTGCCAGCAGCCCGCTGACAGGGAGGACTGAAGCTTTCTTT.

This sequence joins TRBV20-1 and TRBJ2-1; tentatively, D is TRBD2 (5 bases). The J call could be wrong; TRBJ2-7 is a better fit for the DNA end. The CDR3 is 14 amino acids. CDR1 is DFQATT and CDR2 is SNEGSKA in the germline V gene (reference sequence). For the CDR3, the DNA is TGCAGTGCTAGAACGGGGATAACCTACAATGAGCAGTACTTC. Protein sequence: CSARTGITYNEQYF.

This clonotype was picked up a small number of times. The J gene is TRBJ1-2, the V gene TRBV28; 7 bases match TRBD1. The CDR3 is made up of 15 amino acids. V was clipped by 6 bases and J by 6 bases; unmatched bases: 13. Looked up from germline, CDR1 is MDHEN and CDR2 is SYDVKM. The CDR3 sequence is CASSYIMTGKDGYTF. CDR3 nucleotides: TGTGCCAGCAGCTACATAATGACAGGGAAGGATGGCTACACCTTC.

This rearrangement joins TRBV4-1 to TRBJ1-2; D perhaps matches TRBD1 (6 bases). CDR3 length: 16 residues. V was pared by 2 bases and J by 4 bases, with 17 bases between. The germline V gene has CDR1 MGHRA and CDR2 YSYEKL. This chain's CDR3 is CASSQLQGSPAYGYTF. CDR3 nucleotide sequence: TGCGCCAGCAGCCAATTACAGGGTAGTCCTGCCTATGGCTACACCTTC.

A note on this clonotype: The junction departs from the called germline gene at one end, perhaps through a read error. Here the CDR3 DNA reads TGTGCCAGCTCACACTCCGAGGGCACTGGAAGCACCATATATTTT. It translates to CASSHSEGTGSTIYF. V usage is TRBV11-1 and J usage is TRBJ1-3; unclear D gene. The CDR3 extends over 15 amino acids. From germline, CDR1 is SGHAT and CDR2 FQDESV (reference sequence).

This clonotype was seen a few times. J is TRBJ1-4 and V is TRBV10-1; D gene ambiguous. The germline CDR1 and CDR2 sequences are WNHNN and SYGVQD (reference sequence). The V end was cut by 3 bases, the J end by 8 bases, with 10 bases between. The length of the CDR3 is 13 residues. CDR3: CASSERFGEKLFF. CDR3 DNA sequence: TGCGCCAGCAGTGAAAGGTTTGGAGAAAAACTGTTTTTT.